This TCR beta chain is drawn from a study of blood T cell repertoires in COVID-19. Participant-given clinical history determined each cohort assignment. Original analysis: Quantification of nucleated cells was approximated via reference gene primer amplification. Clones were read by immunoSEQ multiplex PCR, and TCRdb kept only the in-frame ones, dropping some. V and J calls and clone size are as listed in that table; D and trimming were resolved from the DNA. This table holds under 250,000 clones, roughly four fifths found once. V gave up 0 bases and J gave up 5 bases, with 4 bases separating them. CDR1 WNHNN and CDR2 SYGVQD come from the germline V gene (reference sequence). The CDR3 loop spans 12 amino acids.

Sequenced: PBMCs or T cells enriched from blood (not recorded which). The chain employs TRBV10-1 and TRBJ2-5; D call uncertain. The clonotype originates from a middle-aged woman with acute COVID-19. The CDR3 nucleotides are TGCGCCAGCAGTGAGTCGAGGGAGACCCAGTACTTC. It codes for CASSESRETQYF.